The 28 T cell receptor beta chains listed next were all sequenced from one sample in a study of blood T cell repertoires in COVID-19. Profiling relied on immunoSEQ multiplex PCR, and the TCRdb table lists in-frame clones only, not all of them. The top ten clones hold around 5% of a sample with over 200,000 clones, around 80% of them seen once. Sequenced: peripheral blood. The receptors originated from a human donor in a cohort sampled during active COVID-19.

The chain couples TRBV7-6 to TRBJ1-6; maybe TRBD1 (6 bases). V was cut by 8 bases and J by 5 bases, with 13 bases left in between. The length of the CDR3 is 14 residues. The germline V gene encodes CDR1 SGHVS and CDR2 FNYEAQ. The CDR3 loop reads CASSRDIHNSPLHF. For the CDR3, the DNA is TGTGCCAGCTCCCGGGACATCCATAATTCACCCCTCCACTTT.

The gene calls are TRBV18 and TRBJ1-2; 8 bases map to TRBD1. Looked up from germline, CDR1 is KGHSH and CDR2 is LQKENI. The trim removed 4 bases at V and 4 bases at J, leaving 5 bases unmatched. This CDR3 spans 14 amino acids. CDR3 DNA sequence: TGTGCCAGCTCACAGGACAGGGCATCCTATGGCTACACCTTC. This translates into CASSQDRASYGYTF.

This chain joins TRBV3-1 (or the pseudogene TRBV3-2) and TRBJ2-7; 11 positions match TRBD2. This CDR3 has 15 amino acids. With V trimmed by 1 base and J by 5 bases, 4 bases remained unmatched. Germline values: CDR1 LGHDT, CDR2 YNNKEL (reference sequence). This CDR3 is CASSQGGTSGNEQYF. CDR3 DNA sequence: TGTGCCAGCAGCCAAGGTGGGACTAGCGGTAACGAGCAGTACTTC.

V gene TRBV11-2 combines with J gene TRBJ2-1; TRBD2 matches at 7 bases. The CDR3 has 16 amino acids. Germline V gene lookup returns CDR1 SGHAT and CDR2 FQNNGV. Germline trimming cut 4 bases from V and 3 bases from J; bases unmatched to any gene: 9. The CDR3 here is CASSWVSGGFYNEQFF. The CDR3 DNA reads TGTGCCAGCAGCTGGGTGTCGGGGGGTTTCTACAATGAGCAGTTCTTC.

The CDR3 coding sequence is TGCGCCAGCAGCTTGGCCCGACAGGGGGGCTATGGCTACACCTTC. It codes for CASSLARQGGYGYTF. The V call is TRBV5-1, the J call TRBJ1-2; TRBD1 matches at 9 bases. CDR3 length: 15 residues. J gave up 4 bases and V 0 bases, and 4 bases lay outside the gene matches. The germline gives CDR1 SGHRS, CDR2 YFSETQ.

This clone was detected a few times. This sequence joins TRBV5-4 and TRBJ1-1; D is possibly TRBD1 (5 bases). CDR3 size: 14 residues. Trimming stripped 2 bases from V and 1 base from J, with 9 bases between. Germline-derived CDR1 and CDR2 are SGHNT and YYREEE (reference sequence). The CDR3: CASSLIQANTEAFF. The CDR3 nucleotides are TGTGCCAGCAGCTTAATACAGGCGAACACTGAAGCTTTCTTT.

The genes are TRBV5-8 and TRBJ1-1, with TRBD1 identical over 9 bases. CDR1 is SGHTS and CDR2 is YDEGEE in the germline V gene. V lost 4 bases and J lost 6; bases outside the gene matches: 19. The CDR3 is 18 residues long. The CDR3: CASSPPPDRGLLRPEAFF. The DNA for the CDR3 is TGTGCCAGCAGCCCCCCCCCGGACAGGGGTCTACTAAGACCTGAAGCTTTCTTT.

The chain joins TRBV24-1 to TRBJ2-5; 8 positions agree with TRBD1. CDR3 length equals 15 residues. With V trimmed by 2 bases and J by 4 bases, 5 bases remained unmatched. The germline V gene has CDR1 KGHDR and CDR2 SFDVKD. CDR3 loop: CATSDSPDRAETQYF. Here the CDR3 DNA reads TGTGCCACCAGTGATTCCCCGGACAGGGCAGAGACCCAGTACTTC.

This sequence joins TRBV21-1 and TRBJ1-1. TRBV21-1 is noted as a pseudogene. This CDR3 is built from 11 residues. The CDR3 DNA reads TGTGCCAGGGGGGGTAATTTTTTGGTTTTCTTT. Translated: CARGGNFLVFF.

The rearrangement links TRBV4-3 to TRBJ2-7; no firm D call. Germline-derived CDR1 and CDR2 are LGHNA and YSLEER. The CDR3 is made up of 15 amino acids. V was pared by 1 base and J by 2 bases, with 12 bases between. CDR3 sequence: CASSQGGGTTYEQYF. The CDR3 DNA is TGCGCCAGCAGCCAAGGAGGCGGCACTACCTACGAGCAGTACTTC.

The rearrangement links TRBV2 to TRBJ2-7; TRBD1 aligns across 7 bases. V lost 3 bases and J lost 2; bases outside the gene matches: 4. Germline loops: CDR1 SNHLY, CDR2 FYNNEI. The CDR3 sequence is 14 residues long. The chain's CDR3 is CASSETGFPYEQYF. The DNA for the CDR3 is TGTGCCAGCAGTGAGACAGGGTTCCCCTACGAGCAGTACTTC.

The genes are TRBV6-5 and TRBJ2-7; 10 bases line up with TRBD2. This CDR3 contains 15 residues. Germline V lookup: CDR1 MNHEY, CDR2 SVGAGI. V lost 0 bases and J lost 4; bases outside the gene matches: 3. This CDR3 is CASSYSAGGGYEQYF. The CDR3 DNA follows: TGTGCCAGCAGTTACTCAGCGGGAGGGGGGTACGAGCAGTACTTC.

The chain couples TRBV6-6 to TRBJ2-7; D is unresolved. Germline CDR1 reads MNHNY; CDR2 reads SVGAGI (reference sequence). The CDR3 spans 14 residues. V was pared by 7 bases and J by 3 bases, with 16 bases between. The CDR3 sequence is CASNSVGRYYEQYF. In nucleotides, the CDR3 is TGTGCCAGCAACTCTGTGGGCCGGTACTACGAGCAGTACTTC.

The V and J genes are TRBV7-3 and TRBJ2-1; 12 positions agree with TRBD2. CDR1 is SGHTA and CDR2 is FQGTGA in the germline V gene. CDR3 size: 15 residues. J lost 4 bases, V lost 6 bases, and 4 bases had no gene match. CDR3 protein: CASSPGTSGYNEQFF. DNA for the CDR3: TGTGCCAGCAGTCCCGGGACTAGCGGGTACAATGAGCAGTTCTTC.

V and J are TRBV30 and TRBJ2-3, with a possible D match to TRBD2 (7 bases). There are 13 residues in the CDR3. V shed 1 base and J shed 9 bases, with 14 bases lying between them. Germline V lookup: CDR1 GTSNPN, CDR2 SVGIG (reference sequence). The CDR3 DNA is TGTGCCTGGAGTGGTGTGGGGGGGCGGACGCAGTATTTT. Translation gives CAWSGVGGRTQYF.

The CDR3 protein is CAISPGLFTDTQYF. The CDR3 region has the DNA TGTGCCATCAGTCCGGGACTCTTCACAGATACGCAGTATTTT. The rearrangement links TRBV10-3 to TRBJ2-3, with TRBD2 as a possible D gene (6 bases). V dropped 5 bases and J dropped 2 bases, with 11 bases sitting between them. The CDR3 runs to 14 residues. Germline CDR1 reads ENHRY; CDR2 reads SYGVKD.

The V call is TRBV6-6, the J call TRBJ1-1; no clear D. Trimming left V 7 bases short and J 0 bases short, with 18 bases between. CDR1 MNHNY and CDR2 SVGAGI come from the germline V gene (reference sequence). The CDR3 spans 16 residues. The CDR3 is CASKPLLKSMNTEAFF. CDR3 coding DNA: TGTGCCAGCAAACCCCTACTAAAGTCGATGAACACTGAAGCTTTCTTT.

The chain couples TRBV2 to TRBJ1-5; the D gene is possibly TRBD1 (5 bases). Germline V gene sequence: CDR1 SNHLY, CDR2 FYNNEI. V lost 3 bases to trimming and J lost 7 bases, with 7 bases between them. CDR3 length equals 12 residues. Here the CDR3 reads CASSEQGQPQHF. In DNA form, the CDR3 reads TGTGCCAGCAGTGAGCAGGGACAGCCCCAGCATTTT.

The chain couples TRBV27 to TRBJ2-7, with a weak D call TRBD2 (6 bases). In germline, CDR1 is MNHEY, CDR2 SMNVEV (reference sequence). Trimming left V 3 bases short and J 1 base short, with 13 bases between. The length of the CDR3 is 15 residues. CDR3 in DNA: TGTGCCAGCAGTTTTAGGGCTAGCGAATCCTACGAGCAGTACTTC. As protein: CASSFRASESYEQYF.

V usage is TRBV5-1 and J usage is TRBJ2-6; no clear D. Trimming shortened V by 4 bases and J by 3 bases, and 5 bases separated the two germline ends. Germline V lookup: CDR1 SGHRS, CDR2 YFSETQ. This CDR3 region has 13 residues. In nucleotides, the CDR3 is TGCGCCAGCAGCGCCGGTGGGGCCAACGTCCTGACTTTC. Residues: CASSAGGANVLTF.

The V call is TRBV10-3, the J call TRBJ1-2; 9 bases match TRBD1. J lost 6 bases, V lost 5 bases, and 13 bases had no gene match. This CDR3 is 16 amino acids long. Germline assignment: CDR1 ENHRY and CDR2 SYGVKD. The CDR3 bases are TGTGCCATCAGTCGTTGGGGTACCGGGACAGGGCATGGCTACACCTTC. The encoded protein is CAISRWGTGTGHGYTF.

This chain uses TRBV5-5 with TRBJ2-7; weak D call: TRBD2 (5 bases). Per the germline V gene, CDR1 is SGHKS and CDR2 is YYEKEE (reference sequence). V was cut by 0 bases and J by 1 base, with 17 bases left in between. This CDR3 is built from 17 residues. As DNA, the CDR3 is TGTGCCAGCAGCTTGGCCGGGGTGCCCTCAATTTCCTACGAGCAGTACTTC. Amino acids: CASSLAGVPSISYEQYF.

The chain is built from TRBV4-3 and TRBJ2-7, with 8 bases lining up with TRBD2. CDR3 length: 18 residues. The ends lost 1 base at V and 2 bases at J; junction bases unmatched: 13. Germline V CDR1 and CDR2: LGHNA, YSLEER. The CDR3 DNA is TGCGCCAGCAGCCAAGGGACTAGCAAGGTACACATCGCCTACGAGCAGTACTTC. Its translation: CASSQGTSKVHIAYEQYF.

The chain links TRBV4-3 to TRBJ2-7; no clear D. CDR3 length equals 14 residues. Per the germline V gene, CDR1 is LGHNA and CDR2 is YSLEER. V lost 5 bases to trimming and J lost 5 bases, with 16 bases between them. CDR3 DNA: TGCGCCAGCAGCTCAGGTGGTTACCTGGACGAGCAGTACTTC. Protein: CASSSGGYLDEQYF.

The chain uses TRBV4-2 and TRBJ2-7, with D perhaps TRBD1 (6 bases). The V and J ends lost 1 base and 3 bases respectively, with 19 bases between them. Germline V gives CDR1 LGHNA, CDR2 YNFKEQ. CDR3 length: 17 amino acids. CDR3 in amino acids: CASSQVRGGLGGYEQYF. CDR3 in DNA: TGTGCCAGCAGCCAAGTCAGGGGTGGTCTAGGGGGCTACGAGCAGTACTTC.

This chain uses TRBV30 with TRBJ2-1; 14 nucleotides match TRBD2. Germline-derived CDR1 and CDR2 are GTSNPN and SVGIG (reference sequence). V lost 2 bases and J lost 7; bases outside the gene matches: 7. CDR3 length: 16 amino acids. This CDR3 reads CAWSFPGTSGRNEQFF. The CDR3 DNA sequence: TGTGCCTGGAGTTTCCCCGGGACTAGCGGGAGAAATGAGCAGTTCTTC.

V is TRBV5-6 and J is TRBJ1-2; D ambiguous. Germline assignment: CDR1 SGHDT and CDR2 YYEEEE. Trimming cost V 4 bases and J 2 bases, with 6 bases left between them. This CDR3 is built from 12 residues. CDR3 sequence: CASSIFNYGYTF. CDR3 in DNA: TGTGCCAGCAGCATATTCAACTATGGCTACACCTTC.

As to this clone: A much more abundant neighbour one base away suggests this may be a read error. The V and J genes are TRBV5-6 and TRBJ2-7; 8 nucleotides match TRBD1. The germline V gene encodes CDR1 SGHDT and CDR2 YYEEEE. Trimming cost V 3 bases and J 3 bases; bases outside gene matches: 2. The CDR3 contains 13 residues. CDR3 residues: CASSSDRGYEQYF. The CDR3 DNA reads TGTGCCAGCAGCTCCGACAGGGGCTACGAGCAGTACTTC.